This T cell receptor (beta chain) derives from a study of human T cells and chemical hapten exposure (dated by TCRdb to the early 2020s). Regarding the research as a whole: For sensitization, 2% DPC in acetone was applied to an approximately 2 cm by approximately 2 cm area of upper inner arm skin. Throughout the approximately 25-week study period, patients were also given weekly therapeutic DPC doses on the scalp. Patch tests used Finn chambers with 0.01% DPC on the upper back, scored after 6 days by International Contact Dermatitis Research Group standards. The patient cohort, mostly female, included alopecia areata with under or over 50% scalp involvement, alopecia totalis and alopecia universalis. Libraries were pooled for sequencing, and per-sample TCR yields varied mainly because of small differences in library volumes within the pool. The study tracked peripheral blood TCR repertoire changes in vivo during primary and secondary sensitization to the hapten diphenylcyclopropenone (DPC) in alopecia patients. Patient blood was sampled pre-sensitization (week 0) and at 2, 6 and about 24 weeks after DPC sensitization. For TCR sequencing, blood came from twenty-nine alopecia patients at anywhere from one to four time points (pre-sensitization, 2, 6 and 24 weeks).

The library was generated by RACE. The data were produced on a NextSeq 500. During library preparation, unique molecular identifiers were attached to individual cDNA molecules so that TCRs could be counted quantitatively and reproducibly. Both TCR alpha and TCR beta chains were sequenced from each blood RNA sample. In the source study's methods: A median of around 100,000 TCRs per sample was observed, with a range of 23,224 to 690,600. The Decombinator software suite was used to annotate the V, J and CDR3 of the TCR reads. Every sample was subsampled to the same number of TCRs (28,000) for the PS versus PT1 abundance plots. Expanded TCRs were defined as absent before sensitization and observed at least eight times at the 2-week time point. Using fastp trimming at Q25 and MiXCR clonotype assembly, TCRdb reanalyzed the public sequencing data and kept in-frame beta chains. Each record represents a unique CDR3 protein, reported with the most common genes and DNA among its rows. The V and J calls, along with clone size, are taken from TCRdb and not from the paper's own processing. Counted in this sample were 70,000 to 95,000 distinct CDR3 sequences; 6.6% of them appeared once. The ten largest account for 1% to 1.5% of the sample.

This clonotype was detected many times. No cognate antigen has been identified for it. No per-base quality is available; no much larger clone lies one base away. The sample's time point label, in plain terms: patch test 2, 6 weeks after DPC sensitization. Read against the paper, the sample's treatment or condition label means: therapeutic diphenylcyclopropenone sensitization with weekly scalp DPC. Blood at each patch-test visit was drawn before the patch test was applied. Eligible patients were aged 18 to 70, diagnosed with alopecia, deemed suitable for DPC therapy, and excluded if pregnant. Unfractionated whole blood was collected in Tempus Blood RNA tubes, and total RNA was extracted from that blood. General conclusions and limits of the study: The number of PT1 expanded TCRs positively correlated with patch test score, significant at thresholds 8, 16 and 32 but not 4. No change with DPC sensitization was found in the number of TCRs above 1 in 1000 frequency, and no evidence of global repertoire structure alterations was found. Because all patients had alopecia, a presumed autoimmune disease, the immune response of the patients might differ from that of healthy individuals. Repeated subsampling changed both the strength of the expansion versus patch-test correlation and the threshold at which the correlation became significant. Compared with pre-sensitization or healthy control sets, expanded TCRs formed significantly more large CDR3 similarity clusters, which is consistent with antigen-driven responses.

The specimen comprised whole blood, sampled in connection with sensitization to the hapten diphenylcyclopropenone (DPC). This receptor was obtained from a woman aged 30 to 39 with alopecia areata. Some clones in this sample may be carry-over from other donors' samples.

The CDR3 region reads CASSSDRGAEAFF. The DNA reads TGTGCCAGCAGCTCGGACAGGGGGGCTGAAGCTTTCTTT. Here the chain combines TRBV7-3 and TRBJ1-1; TRBD1 aligns with 10 central bases. In the germline V gene, CDR1 corresponds to SGHTA and CDR2 to FQGTGA. Reading from cysteine to phenylalanine, the CDR3 counts 13 amino acids. Only CDR3 DNA remains: 39 bases, in frame from the first base. Trimming takes 4 bases off V and 6 bases off J; junction bases not matched to a gene: 2.